This T cell receptor (beta chain) was captured in a study of T-cell memory formation after mild COVID-19. TCRdb fed the 5' RACE reads into MiXCR, producing one record per CDR3 protein. The repertoire has 400,000 to 450,000 distinct CDR3 sequences, 15% to 20% of them found once; the top ten carry 20% to 25%. The V gene lost 4 bases and the J gene lost 7 bases, with 14 bases spanning the gap. Germline V gene sequence: CDR1 SGHRS, CDR2 YFSETQ. The CDR3 spans 13 residues. The sequenced material came from PBMCs or a T cell subset sorted from them (not recorded which). This clonotype originated in a man younger than 35 who had mild COVID-19 (a few samples of this study predate the infection). Cell type and time point are not known. This chain connects TRBV5-1 to TRBJ1-2, with a possible D match to TRBD1 (5 bases). CDR3 DNA sequence: TGCGCCAGCAGCCCCGAGCCGGGACCTGGCTACACCTTC. It codes for CASSPEPGPGYTF.